The clone carrying this T cell receptor beta chain was counted between two and nine times. No antigen is known for it. Germline values: CDR1 MNHNY, CDR2 SVGAGI (reference sequence). The length of the CDR3 is 14 residues. The ends lost 8 bases at V and 4 bases at J; junction bases unmatched: 6. This sample is part of a study of radiation and T cells in renal cell carcinoma. The study's findings and limits: Tumor samples were small regions of 0.9 to 1 g.

Treatment here: treatment-naive control, cytoreductive nephrectomy. Treatment-naive patients without radiation supplied the control tumors at nephrectomy. Produced via immunoSEQ multiplex PCR; TCRdb's table is partial and in-frame only. Here the sample spans 15,000 or so clones, roughly 58% being singletons. The TCR comes from a man aged 55 to 69 with renal cell carcinoma. The rearrangement uses TRBV6-6 and TRBJ2-5; 11 bases agree with TRBD2. Sequencing used tumor tissue, obtained from a patient whose treatment was nephrectomy without radiotherapy. The CDR3 region has the DNA TGTGCCAGCGGTATAGCGGGGGGGCGAGAGACCCAGTACTTC. It codes for CASGIAGGRETQYF.